The rows below give T cell receptor beta chains drawn from one sample of a study of tumor and adjacent non-tumor tissue in lung cancer. TCRdb recomputed calls from the multiplex PCR reads with MiXCR, one row per CDR3 protein. The data show about 200,000 distinct CDR3 sequences, roughly 70% seen once. The sample consisted of lung tumor tissue. These receptors all stem from a man in his sixties with non-small cell lung cancer. Each CDR3 is given without its conserved first and last residue. The order of the fields is J gene, V gene, CDR3 protein.

TRBJ1-1,TRBV11-2,ASMSGTLNTEAF
TRBJ2-1,TRBV6-5,ANSYSYRPSSYNEQF
TRBJ1-5,TRBV4-1,ASSQQTVNQPQH
TRBJ1-3,TRBV20-1,SASGGGRNTIY
TRBJ1-5,TRBV20-1,SVRDTGGSNQPQH
TRBJ2-7,TRBV4-3,ASSHSPGTRGYEQY
TRBJ1-6,TRBV11-1,ASSDRQGASSPLH
TRBJ1-1,TRBV20-1,SAIGRGYTEAF
TRBJ2-7,TRBV4-2,ASIQDPSRYEQY
TRBJ1-2,TRBV6-1,ASLGQGLEADGYT
TRBJ2-7,TRBV6-5,ASGNWGVIRYEQY
TRBJ1-2,TRBV21-1,ASSKRQHGYT
TRBJ1-2,TRBV4-1,ASNPPGHLSYGYT
TRBJ2-6,TRBV10-3,VVDRGPGANVLT
TRBJ2-7,TRBV29-1,SVVRRQDDYEQY
TRBJ1-1,TRBV12-3/TRBV12-4,ASALAVNTEAS
TRBJ1-2,TRBV20-1,SARDWTDRGPHIYGYT
TRBJ2-1,TRBV11-2,DSNYAFYNEQS
TRBJ2-3,TRBV12-3/TRBV12-4,ASSLGVRGLAGGTSTDTQY
TRBJ2-7,TRBV5-6,ASSLTREQY
TRBJ1-1,TRBV29-1,SGADSNTEAF
TRBJ1-5,TRBV6-5,ASSNRGGSHQPQH
TRBJ2-5,TRBV4-3,ASSRRQGRGETQY
TRBJ2-3,TRBV20-1,SAPRVLPRVADTQY
TRBJ2-1,TRBV4-1,ASRQDSGGESYNEQF
TRBJ1-2,TRBV12-3/TRBV12-4,AISPSGAAGYT
TRBJ2-2,TRBV20-1,SARVGDANTGEQF
TRBJ1-1,TRBV10-2,ASCEAGNTEAF
TRBJ2-1,TRBV28,ASSAPGLAVNEQF
TRBJ1-1,TRBV28,ASSPVLPNTEAF
TRBJ2-1,TRBV11-2,ASSPRLVGGPVPSNEQF
TRBJ1-6,TRBV7-9,ASSLDNSPLH
TRBJ2-6,TRBV20-1,SASQGSGTGANVLT
TRBJ2-3,TRBV6-5,ASGSTGRDTQY
TRBJ2-6,TRBV11-2,TRSPISGVNVPT
TRBJ2-7,TRBV6-1,ASRTFSYEQY
TRBJ2-3,TRBV11-3,VSSATSVFTDTQY
TRBJ1-1,TRBV20-1,SARTGSNTEAF
TRBJ2-3,TRBV5-1,ASSLKGARGWDTQY
TRBJ2-1,TRBV11-2,ASSPVKLAGDSYDEQF
TRBJ2-3,TRBV6-1,TSGVATDTQY
TRBJ1-5,TRBV20-1,NASKDSNQSQH
TRBJ1-4,TRBV20-1,STRLGQGEKMF
TRBJ1-1,TRBV6-1,ASSVQTDTEAF